This T cell receptor beta chain was recovered during a study of shared clonotypes between healthy human individuals (TCRdb year 2020). In the study overall: Three men and two women, aged 18 to 49 years, made up the cohort. The study deeply sequenced blood TCR repertoires of 5 or 6 healthy adults to estimate repertoire size and the extent of clonotype sharing between individuals. Leukapheresis yielded between about 0.85 and 10 billion PBMCs per donor. To increase sequencing depth and limit assay-specific biases, different laboratories used diverse techniques to prepare libraries and sequence TCR repertoires. For each donor, CD4 naive and CD4 memory were each run on three plates, CD8 naive on two plates, and CD8 memory on one plate. The paper as a whole reports these results and caveats: Because the study included a small number of donors, the genetic and exposure-history diversity represented was limited. Rarefaction of sorted-subset datasets indicated incomplete sequencing despite the large sequencing depth. Sampling was limited to blood, and TCR repertoires in tissue likely differ from TCR repertoires in blood. Pairwise subsampling indicated that sequencing depth was expected to affect the degree of clonotype sharing among donors. Compared with non-shared clonotypes, clonotypes shared by all four sorted-subset donors had higher generation probabilities. Naive subsets generally had larger estimated clonotype richness than memory subsets did. Roughly 5.2% of naive CD4, 3.5% of naive CD8, approximately 2% of memory CD4, and 0.35% to 0.4% of memory CD8 clonotypes were shared across several donors.

CDR1 and CDR2 were assigned from the germline V gene (reference sequence) as LNHDA and SQIVND. The germline V and J ends show losses of 6 bases and 6 bases respectively, and no gene match explains 9 bases of the junction. The CDR3 measures 14 amino acids from cysteine to phenylalanine. Only CDR3 DNA remains: 42 bases, in frame from the first base. As regards this clone: Which antigen it targets is not known. The input lacks base qualities; no much larger clone sits a single base away.

Using the deep immunoSEQ assay, multiplex PCR amplified TCR CDR3 regions from genomic DNA. Extracted genomic DNA from each cell subset was spread evenly across all wells of several immunoSEQ 96-well plates, with each plate serving as a replicate. For sorted subsets, 150 to 250 ng of genomic DNA, equivalent to roughly 33,000 T cell genomes, went into each replicate PCR. Purified libraries were quantified with a Qubit 3.0 fluorometer, sized on a Bioanalyzer 2100, and re-quantified with the KAPA Library Quantification kit. Every immunoSEQ 96-well plate was sequenced on a separate single-read 150-cycle Illumina NextSeq 550 flow cell. For the original study's pipeline: The immunoSEQ output contained only junctional sequences without quality scores, so filtering could not match that applied to full-length reads. To assign V/J genes and CDR3, sequences were annotated against IMGT germline references using PyIR, a Python wrapper for IgBLAST v1.9. Reads were filtered out if the reads had weak V/J assignments (E-value above 1e-6), no CDR3, stop codons, out-of-frame junctions, or ambiguous translated residues. V3J clonotypes were defined as sequences sharing the same inferred V gene, J gene, and CDR3 amino acid sequence. Percentage overlap between repertoires was computed as shared unique clonotypes divided by the size of the smaller repertoire. Richness of each repertoire was evaluated using RTK rarefaction, the Chao1 estimator, and Recon v2.1 estimates of unobserved clonotypes. OLGA was used to compute generation probabilities for all TCRbeta clonotypes that the gDNA method yielded from a handful of donors. As stored in TCRdb, this immuneACCESS dataset retains in-frame rearrangements with V and J assigned. A fraction of the clones does not appear; measured against another copy, unresolved V genes explain less than half of the discrepancy, and the remainder lacks a known reason. V, J and clone size reflect that table, while D and trimming were determined from the DNA. This sample comprises approximately 240,000 clones, approximately 65% of them detected only once. The top ten constitute 8.5% to 14% of the sample.

Healthy HIV-negative adults with no recently reported acute infections or vaccinations were included as donors. Every donor was a Caucasian adult residing in Nashville, Tennessee, USA. Magnetic negative selection was used to enrich CD4+ T cells, after which naive cells were positively selected on CD45RA and the negative fraction became the memory subset. Blood was obtained by leukapheresis, after which PBMCs were separated by Ficoll-Histopaque density gradient centrifugation and cryopreserved in liquid nitrogen vapor phase. Analytical flow cytometry was used to check the purity and quantity of each magnetically sorted T cell population. From each sorted fraction, genomic DNA was isolated and quantified by UV absorbance on a Nanodrop 2000c.

This receptor was obtained from a man aged 25 to 45 in good health. The chain is made from TRBV19 and TRBJ2-7, and 9 bases in between align with TRBD2. The sequenced sample was memory CD4+ T cells sorted from blood. The cell subset or site label of this sample denotes: CD45RA-negative fraction. Here is the DNA: TGTGCCAGTAGACCCGGCGGGAGGGGTGGCGAGCAGTACTTC. It is translated as CASRPGGRGGEQYF.